The source of this T cell receptor (beta chain) is a study of T cells after posttransplantation cyclophosphamide. The CDR3 covers 18 residues. The V gene's germline CDR1 is SSHAT and CDR2 FNYEAQ (reference sequence). V lost 5 bases and J lost 11; bases outside the gene matches: 24. Assay used: immunoSEQ multiplex PCR; TCRdb lists only in-frame clones, some missing. Of around 3,000 clones in the sample, around three quarters were seen once. Note on this clone: Antigen specificity is unknown.

Study-level results: TRB overlap between skin or GI tissue T cells and blood was limited. Recipient CMV seropositivity and CMV reactivation strongly tracked TRB clonality. Later post-transplant blood repertoires were often dominated by donor CD8+ memory clones.

The related graft donor's blood sample was taken on the day of bone marrow donation. This sequence was found in a woman aged 55-69 years in good health, CMV-negative, and a related stem cell transplant donor. Sequenced: memory CD8+ T cells sorted from blood. The J gene is TRBJ2-1, the V gene TRBV7-7; 7 bases are shared with TRBD1. CDR3: CASSLARTGHPKIVKQFF. The CDR3 DNA reads as TGTGCCAGCAGCCTTGCCCGGACAGGCCACCCAAAAATAGTAAAGCAGTTCTTC.